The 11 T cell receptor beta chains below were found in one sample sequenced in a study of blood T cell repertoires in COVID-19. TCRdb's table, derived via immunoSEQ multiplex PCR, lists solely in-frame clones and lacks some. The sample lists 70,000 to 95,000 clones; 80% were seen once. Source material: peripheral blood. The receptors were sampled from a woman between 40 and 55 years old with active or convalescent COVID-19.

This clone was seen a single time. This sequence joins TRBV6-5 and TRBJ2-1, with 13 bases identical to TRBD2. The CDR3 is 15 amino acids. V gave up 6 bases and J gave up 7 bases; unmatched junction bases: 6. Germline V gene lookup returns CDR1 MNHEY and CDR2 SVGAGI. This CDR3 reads CASRKLAGGLNEQFF. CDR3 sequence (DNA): TGTGCCAGCAGAAAACTAGCGGGGGGGCTGAATGAGCAGTTCTTC.

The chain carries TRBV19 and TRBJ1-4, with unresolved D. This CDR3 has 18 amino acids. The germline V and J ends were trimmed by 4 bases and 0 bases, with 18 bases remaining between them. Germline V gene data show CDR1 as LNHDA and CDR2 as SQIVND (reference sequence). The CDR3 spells CASSSVPGKPATNEKLFF. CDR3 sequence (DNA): TGTGCCAGTAGTAGTGTACCCGGGAAGCCTGCAACTAATGAAAAACTGTTTTTT.

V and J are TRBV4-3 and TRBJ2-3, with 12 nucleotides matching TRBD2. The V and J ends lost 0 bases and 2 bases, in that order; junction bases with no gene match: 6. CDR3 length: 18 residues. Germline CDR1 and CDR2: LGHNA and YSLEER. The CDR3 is CASSQDLAGGLLTDTQYF. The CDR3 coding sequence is TGCGCCAGCAGCCAAGATCTAGCGGGAGGGCTCCTCACAGATACGCAGTATTTT.

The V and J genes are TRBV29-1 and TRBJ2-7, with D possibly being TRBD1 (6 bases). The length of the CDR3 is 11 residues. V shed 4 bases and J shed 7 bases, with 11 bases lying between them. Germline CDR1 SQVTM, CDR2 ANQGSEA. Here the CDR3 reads CSVGDISEQYF. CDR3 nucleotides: TGCAGCGTTGGGGACATTTCAGAGCAGTACTTC.

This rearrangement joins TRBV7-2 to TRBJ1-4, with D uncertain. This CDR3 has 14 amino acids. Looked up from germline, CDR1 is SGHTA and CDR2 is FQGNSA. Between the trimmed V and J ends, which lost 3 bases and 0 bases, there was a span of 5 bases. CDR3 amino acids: CASSFGATNEKLFF. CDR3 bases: TGTGCCAGCAGCTTCGGTGCAACTAATGAAAAACTGTTTTTT.

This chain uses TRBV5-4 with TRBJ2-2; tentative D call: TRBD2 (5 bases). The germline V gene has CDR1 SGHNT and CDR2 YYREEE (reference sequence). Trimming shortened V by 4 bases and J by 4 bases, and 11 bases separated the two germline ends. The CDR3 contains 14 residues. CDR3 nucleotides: TGTGCCAGCAGCCACAAGCGGAGCACCGGGGAGCTGTTTTTT. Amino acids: CASSHKRSTGELFF.

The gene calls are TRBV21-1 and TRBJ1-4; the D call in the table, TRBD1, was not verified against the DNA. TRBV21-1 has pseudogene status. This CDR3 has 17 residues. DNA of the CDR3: TGTGCCAGCAGCAAGTTGACAGTGGTGGTGACTAATGAAAAACTGTTTTTT. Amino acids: CASSKLTVVVTNEKLFF.

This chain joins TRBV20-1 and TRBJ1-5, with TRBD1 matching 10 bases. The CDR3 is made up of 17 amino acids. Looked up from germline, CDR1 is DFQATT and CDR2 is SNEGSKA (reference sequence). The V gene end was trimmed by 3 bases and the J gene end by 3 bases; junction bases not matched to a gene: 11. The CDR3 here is CSASFMQDRGANQPQHF. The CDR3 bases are TGCAGTGCTAGTTTCATGCAGGACAGGGGGGCCAATCAGCCCCAGCATTTT.

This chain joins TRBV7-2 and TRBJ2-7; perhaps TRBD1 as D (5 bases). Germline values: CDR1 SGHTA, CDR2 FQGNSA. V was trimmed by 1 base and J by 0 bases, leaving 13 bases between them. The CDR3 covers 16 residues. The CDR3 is CASSLGQYPSSYEQYF. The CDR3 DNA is TGTGCCAGCAGCTTAGGACAGTACCCGAGCTCCTACGAGCAGTACTTC.

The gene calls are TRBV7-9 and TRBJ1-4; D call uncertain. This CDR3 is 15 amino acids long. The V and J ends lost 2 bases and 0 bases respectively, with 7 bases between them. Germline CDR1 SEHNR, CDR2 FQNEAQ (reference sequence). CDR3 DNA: TGTGCCAGCAGCTTACCCAGTACAACTAATGAAAAACTGTTTTTT. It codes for CASSLPSTTNEKLFF.

The CDR3 is CAISEGAYGYTF. CDR3 nucleotides: TGTGCCATCAGTGAGGGGGCCTATGGCTACACCTTC. V gene TRBV10-3 combines with J gene TRBJ1-2, with TRBD1 as a possible D gene (5 bases). The length of the CDR3 is 12 residues. Trimming stripped 2 bases from V and 4 bases from J, with 5 bases between. CDR1 and CDR2 from the germline V gene are ENHRY and SYGVKD.